Each of the 27 T cell receptor beta chains below was sequenced from the same sample in a study of naive and memory T cell subsets (dated by TCRdb to about 2017). Libraries came from UMI-ligation and nested PCR. Sequenced on an Illumina MiSeq. An equimolar mix of two oligonucleotides covering both TRBC1 and TRBC2 was used as the beta constant-region primer. The ligated cDNA went through four rounds of PCR with nested alpha and beta constant-region primers together with the SP2 primer. Using fastp trimming at Q25 and MiXCR clonotype assembly, TCRdb reanalyzed the public sequencing data and kept in-frame beta chains. Rows matching on CDR3 protein sequence are summarized as one entry with the most common DNA and genes. This sample comprises 80,000 to 95,000 distinct CDR3 sequences, 9% of them detected only once. The top ten clones comprise approximately 1.1% of the sample. Source material: naive CD8+ T cells from blood. The sample's cell subset or site, from its label and the paper: naive T cells, CD45RA high CD27+. The source of these receptors is a human donor in good health.

This clonotype was recorded a few times. The chain uses TRBV5-1 and TRBJ2-1; 8 bases align to TRBD2. V trimming: 2 bases; J trimming: 1 base; junction bases outside the gene matches: 2. The CDR3 spans 15 residues. The germline gives CDR1 SGHRS, CDR2 YFSETQ. The CDR3 spells CASSFREGSYNEQFF. The CDR3 DNA is TGCGCCAGCAGCTTCCGGGAGGGTTCCTACAATGAGCAGTTCTTC.

In this sample, this clonotype turned up a few times. The chain joins TRBV13 to TRBJ2-6, with 13 bases matching TRBD2. CDR3 length: 20 amino acids. Losses at the gene ends were 1 base for V and 1 base for J; bases not matched to a gene: 7. In germline, CDR1 is PRHDT, CDR2 FYEKMQ (reference sequence). The CDR3: CASSLDTSGRDLSGANVLTF. CDR3 in DNA: TGTGCCAGCAGCTTAGATACTAGCGGGAGGGATCTATCTGGGGCCAACGTCCTGACTTTC.

This clonotype has a handful of counts. The CDR3 nucleotides read TGTGCCAGCAGCGATGGACTAGCGGAAAACATTCAGTACTTC. Its protein product is CASSDGLAENIQYF. The rearrangement uses TRBV9 and TRBJ2-4; TRBD2 aligns across 10 bases. The germline V gene encodes CDR1 SGDLS and CDR2 YYNGEE. The CDR3 is 14 residues long. V gave up 3 bases and J gave up 5 bases; unmatched junction bases: 2.

The rearrangement uses TRBV25-1 and TRBJ1-2; D call uncertain. In germline, CDR1 is MGHDK, CDR2 SYGVNS. The V end lost 0 bases, the J end lost 3 bases, and 14 bases lay between the germline ends. This CDR3 contains 16 residues. The CDR3 spells CASSEYYGEMDYGYTF. CDR3 in DNA: TGTGCCAGCAGTGAATACTACGGGGAAATGGACTATGGCTACACCTTC.

This clonotype has more than one count but fewer than ten. The rearrangement joins TRBV6-1 to TRBJ1-5, with D unresolved. Germline CDR1 reads MNHNS; CDR2 reads SASEGT. Deletions cut 6 bases from V and 3 bases from J, with 12 bases between. The CDR3 totals 14 residues. In nucleotides, the CDR3 is TGTGCCAGCAGGCCCCCGGGGAACAATCAGCCCCAGCATTTT. It encodes CASRPPGNNQPQHF.

A few counts support this clonotype. The V and J genes are TRBV27 and TRBJ2-7; D possibly matches TRBD1 or TRBD2 (7 bases each). Between the trimmed V and J ends, which lost 3 bases and 6 bases, there was a span of 15 bases. Germline V gene lookup returns CDR1 MNHEY and CDR2 SMNVEV (reference sequence). CDR3 length: 14 amino acids. As DNA, the CDR3 is TGTGCCAGCAGTTTGGTCGACAGGGAGGGCGAGCAGTACTTC. It is translated as CASSLVDREGEQYF.

This clonotype was detected ten times or more. This sequence joins TRBV7-2 and TRBJ2-3; D is unclear. V was clipped by 5 bases and J by 2 bases, with 8 bases between them. CDR1 SGHTA and CDR2 FQGNSA come from the germline V gene. This CDR3 region has 13 residues. The CDR3, as DNA: TGTGCCAGCAGCCCATTCCACACAGATACGCAGTATTTT. Protein product: CASSPFHTDTQYF.

This clonotype was detected ten times or more. This chain connects TRBV20-1 to TRBJ1-5; D remains ambiguous. This CDR3 is 18 amino acids long. The V gene lost 0 bases and the J gene lost 0 bases, with 18 bases spanning the gap. Looked up from germline, CDR1 is DFQATT and CDR2 is SNEGSKA (reference sequence). This CDR3 reads CSARDPAPGGYSNQPQHF. CDR3 bases: TGCAGTGCTAGAGATCCAGCCCCCGGAGGGTATAGCAATCAGCCCCAGCATTTT.

Many counts were recorded for this clonotype. The CDR3 loop is CASSPVRGNEQFF. The CDR3 region has the DNA TGTGCCAGCTCACCAGTACGGGGCAATGAGCAGTTCTTC. The genes are TRBV18 and TRBJ2-1, with D tentatively TRBD2 (5 bases). V lost 2 bases and J 6 bases, leaving 8 bases between the germline ends. CDR3 length: 13 residues. Germline V gives CDR1 KGHSH, CDR2 LQKENI. The complete variable domain, with remaining parts taken from reference TRBV18 and TRBJ2-1, reads NAGVMQNPRHLVRRRGQEARLRCSPMKGHSHVYWYRQLPEEGLKFMVYLQKENIIDESGMPKERFSAEFPKEGPSILRIQQVVRGDSAAYFCASSPVRGNEQFFGPGTRLTVL.

The table lists this clonotype with a few counts. The V gene is TRBV5-5, the J gene TRBJ2-2, with 8 bases that match TRBD1. CDR1 SGHKS and CDR2 YYEKEE come from the germline V gene (reference sequence). CDR3 length: 16 residues. V gave up 2 bases and J gave up 1 base; unmatched junction bases: 4. CDR3: CASSLPGGLNTGELFF. In nucleotides, the CDR3 is TGTGCCAGCAGCTTACCAGGGGGCCTGAACACCGGGGAGCTGTTTTTT.

This clonotype was seen many times. The chain has TRBV7-9 and TRBJ2-7, with a tentative D call TRBD1 (5 bases). Trimming cost V 1 base and J 0 bases, with 10 bases left between them. Germline V gene lookup returns CDR1 SEHNR and CDR2 FQNEAQ (reference sequence). The CDR3 sequence is 15 residues long. The CDR3 region has the DNA TGTGCCAGCAGCTTAGAAACAGGAAGCTCCTACGAGCAGTACTTC. Translating gives CASSLETGSSYEQYF.

Ten or more counts support this clonotype. V usage is TRBV20-1 and J usage is TRBJ2-7; 10 bases align to TRBD2. The germline V gene has CDR1 DFQATT and CDR2 SNEGSKA (reference sequence). The CDR3 consists of 15 residues. Trimming removed 6 bases from V and 6 bases from J; junction bases left unmatched: 14. Written as DNA, the CDR3 is TGCAGTGCCCCGAGGTTCGCTAGCGGGAGCGGCGAGCAGTACTTC. It is translated as CSAPRFASGSGEQYF.

The chain carries TRBV6-6 and TRBJ2-1, with 8 positions matching TRBD1. V shed 2 bases and J 5 bases; nucleotides not matched to a gene: 17. The CDR3 is 19 amino acids. Germline lookup yields CDR1 MNHNY and CDR2 SVGAGI (reference sequence). The CDR3 loop reads CASSYLRDRSQSKNNEQFF. The CDR3 DNA reads as TGTGCCAGCAGTTACCTCCGGGACAGGTCTCAGAGTAAGAACAATGAGCAGTTCTTC.

The V gene is TRBV6-2 or TRBV6-3, the J gene TRBJ1-5, with TRBD1 as a possible D gene (6 bases). V dropped 2 bases and J dropped 5 bases, with 13 bases sitting between them. This CDR3 has 15 amino acids. Germline V CDR1 and CDR2: MNHEY, SVGEGT. The CDR3 spells CASSYRGGRDQPQHF. CDR3 in DNA: TGTGCCAGCAGTTACCGGGGGGGCAGGGATCAGCCCCAGCATTTT.

The gene calls are TRBV5-6 and TRBJ1-2, with D maybe TRBD1 (5 bases). V gave up 4 bases and J gave up 8 bases, with 18 bases separating them. Germline CDR1 SGHDT, CDR2 YYEEEE. This CDR3 is 14 amino acids long. This CDR3 reads CASSTQDILWGYTF. The CDR3 DNA follows: TGTGCCAGCAGCACCCAGGACATTTTGTGGGGCTACACCTTC.

This clonotype was picked up many times. The chain combines TRBV12-3 or TRBV12-4 with TRBJ2-7; D unclear. The V end was cut by 3 bases, the J end by 2 bases, with 8 bases between. CDR3 length equals 13 residues. The CDR3 sequence: CASSFIGPYEQYF. In DNA, the CDR3 is TGTGCCAGCAGTTTTATTGGTCCCTACGAGCAGTACTTC.

The chain is built from TRBV12-3 or TRBV12-4 and TRBJ2-5; a weak D match, TRBD2 (6 bases). CDR3 length: 13 amino acids. V shed 3 bases and J shed 5 bases, with 10 bases lying between them. CDR3 amino acids: CASSFGGVETQYF. CDR3 nucleotides: TGTGCCAGCAGTTTTGGCGGGGTGGAGACCCAGTACTTC.

This clonotype showed up just a few times. The rearrangement uses TRBV4-3 and TRBJ2-1, with 7 bases identical to TRBD1. CDR3 size: 15 residues. With V trimmed by 1 base and J by 5 bases, 5 bases remained unmatched. Germline loops: CDR1 LGHNA, CDR2 YSLEER. The CDR3 sequence is CASSQGGGGNNEQFF. Here the CDR3 DNA reads TGCGCCAGCAGCCAAGGAGGGGGCGGTAACAATGAGCAGTTCTTC.

This clonotype was found many times. The chain employs TRBV6-2 or TRBV6-3 and TRBJ2-7; D possibly corresponds to TRBD2 (6 bases). The CDR3 contains 15 residues. V gave up 0 bases and J gave up 3 bases, with 12 bases separating them. Per the germline V gene, CDR1 is MNHEY and CDR2 is SVGEGT. CDR3 DNA sequence: TGTGCCAGCAGTTACTCGTTGGGACTCCTCTACGAGCAGTACTTC. It is translated as CASSYSLGLLYEQYF.

The table lists this clonotype with many counts. The gene calls are TRBV5-1 and TRBJ2-7; 8 positions agree with TRBD1. CDR1 is SGHRS and CDR2 is YFSETQ in the germline V gene. Losses at the gene ends were 2 bases for V and 6 bases for J; bases not matched to a gene: 10. CDR3 length: 15 residues. CDR3 in amino acids: CASSFTGGGPLEQYF. The DNA for the CDR3 is TGCGCCAGCAGCTTCACAGGGGGTGGACCCCTCGAGCAGTACTTC.

V is TRBV16 and J is TRBJ1-1; perhaps TRBD1 as D (6 bases). V gave up 0 bases and J gave up 6 bases, with 17 bases separating them. CDR3 length: 16 amino acids. Per germline, CDR1 KGHSY and CDR2 FQNENV. The CDR3 reads CASSQSRTAAGAEAFF. CDR3 DNA sequence: TGTGCCAGCAGCCAATCTAGGACAGCCGCGGGGGCTGAAGCTTTCTTT.

This clonotype was detected ten times or more. The genes are TRBV15 and TRBJ2-1; 13 bases map to TRBD2. Germline V gives CDR1 LNHNV, CDR2 YYDKDF (reference sequence). After removal of 3 bases from V and 0 bases from J, the junction contained 8 bases not matched to a gene. This CDR3 contains 19 residues. The CDR3 protein is CATSSRTSGSLSSYNEQFF. In DNA, the CDR3 is TGTGCCACCAGCAGTCGGACTAGCGGGAGCCTGAGCTCCTACAATGAGCAGTTCTTC.

The chain recombines TRBV12-3 or TRBV12-4 with TRBJ1-1; no firm D call. V was cut by 0 bases and J by 1 base, with 12 bases left in between. This CDR3 has 16 amino acids. DNA for the CDR3: TGTGCCAGCAGTTTAGCGGGGAACACGGGGAACACTGAAGCTTTCTTT. Residues: CASSLAGNTGNTEAFF.

The chain combines TRBV29-1 with TRBJ1-1; a possible D gene is TRBD1 (5 bases). CDR1 is SQVTM, CDR2 ANQGSEA, per germline. The V end was cut by 6 bases, the J end by 3 bases, with 17 bases between. This CDR3 comprises 14 residues. The CDR3 DNA follows: TGCAGCGTCACATACAGGTCCCTACACACTGAAGCTTTCTTT. Translating gives CSVTYRSLHTEAFF.

This sequence joins TRBV6-2 or TRBV6-3 and TRBJ2-7, with D unresolved. The length of the CDR3 is 14 residues. The germline gives CDR1 MNHEY, CDR2 SVGEGT. V lost 6 bases to trimming and J lost 0 bases, with 12 bases between them. The CDR3 spells CASSHDESSYEQYF. The DNA for the CDR3 is TGTGCCAGCAGCCACGACGAAAGCTCCTACGAGCAGTACTTC.

This clonotype was counted at least ten times. J is TRBJ2-7 and V is TRBV5-1; 7 nucleotides align to TRBD1. Trimming cost V 0 bases and J 6 bases; bases outside gene matches: 12. Germline CDR1 reads SGHRS; CDR2 reads YFSETQ. CDR3 length equals 16 residues. The CDR3 DNA reads as TGCGCCAGCAGCTTGGAGGCACAGGGGATAGACCCCGAGCAGTACTTC. Translated, it gives CASSLEAQGIDPEQYF.

This clonotype was recorded at least ten times. The V gene is TRBV20-1, the J gene TRBJ2-1; 10 positions match TRBD2. This CDR3 is built from 16 residues. Trimming at V came to 3 bases and at J to 1 base, leaving 6 bases not matched to a gene. Per germline, CDR1 DFQATT and CDR2 SNEGSKA (reference sequence). The CDR3 reads CSASVLAGESYNEQFF. The CDR3 nucleotides read TGCAGTGCTAGCGTGCTAGCGGGAGAGTCCTACAATGAGCAGTTCTTC.